The 20 T cell receptor beta chains below were found in one sample sequenced in a study of blood T cells in healthy people across ages (dated by TCRdb to between 2015 and 2017). Library preparation employed 5' RACE. The sequencer listed for this sample is Illumina HiSeq 2500. A second PCR of about 6 to 11 cycles was run with a J-beta primer mix and a sample-barcoded 5' primer. TCRdb itself trimmed the public reads at Q25 with fastp, ran MiXCR and retained productive beta chains. Each entry merges the rows of one CDR3 protein and shows their most common DNA and genes. Recorded for this sample are about 1,800,000 distinct CDR3 sequences; 25% to 30% of them occurred a single time. Together, the top ten hold 7.7% of the sample. Sequenced input: blood. The receptors originated from a woman aged 30 to 39 in good health.

This clonotype was picked up a small number of times. The chain recombines TRBV5-1 with TRBJ2-1; 10 nucleotides line up with TRBD2. V was pared by 8 bases and J by 9 bases, with 11 bases of the junction left unmatched. This CDR3 has 14 residues. Germline V lookup: CDR1 SGHRS, CDR2 YFSETQ. CDR3 in amino acids: CASYLTSGKVEQFF. The CDR3 nucleotides are TGCGCCAGTTACCTTACTAGCGGGAAGGTTGAGCAGTTCTTC. The full variable domain, rest sourced from reference TRBV5-1 and TRBJ2-1, is KAGVTQTPRYLIKTRGQQVTLSCSPISGHRSVSWYQQTPGQGLQFLFEYFSETQRNKGNFPGRFSGRQFSNSRSEMNVSTLELGDSALYLCASYLTSGKVEQFFGPGTRLTVL.

V gene TRBV12-3 or TRBV12-4 combines with J gene TRBJ2-3; weak D call: TRBD2 (5 bases). The CDR3 extends over 13 amino acids. The V end lost 7 bases, the J end lost 0 bases, and 8 bases lay between the germline ends. The CDR3 sequence: CASTWTSTDTQYF. The CDR3 region has the DNA TGTGCCAGCACCTGGACTAGCACAGATACGCAGTATTTT.

Only a few counts were recorded for this clonotype. The rearrangement uses TRBV20-1 and TRBJ2-1; 8 bases are shared with TRBD1. From germline, CDR1 is DFQATT and CDR2 SNEGSKA (reference sequence). Unmatched junction bases numbered 6, after V lost 6 bases and J lost 2 bases. The CDR3 loop spans 14 amino acids. The CDR3 DNA follows: TGCAGTGCCGAACAGGACAGGGCCTACAATGAGCAGTTCTTC. As protein: CSAEQDRAYNEQFF.

There are a few counts of this clonotype. The chain joins TRBV3-1 to TRBJ2-4; D is possibly TRBD1 or TRBD2 (7 bases each). V shed 4 bases and J shed 8 bases, with 18 bases lying between them. This CDR3 has 15 amino acids. From germline, CDR1 is LGHDT and CDR2 YNNKEL (reference sequence). The DNA of the CDR3 is TGTGCCAGCAGCCCCCAGGGGGGGGCGGGGGACATTCAGTACTTC. Translating gives CASSPQGGAGDIQYF.

The chain recombines TRBV20-1 with TRBJ2-3; weak D call: TRBD2 (6 bases). The CDR3 totals 14 residues. V was shortened by 4 bases and J by 2 bases, with 13 bases between the two germline ends. Germline CDR1 is DFQATT and CDR2 is SNEGSKA (reference sequence). The CDR3 region is CSAMTSSLTDTQYF. CDR3 sequence (DNA): TGCAGTGCTATGACTAGTTCCCTCACAGATACGCAGTATTTT.

There are many counts of this clonotype. The chain links TRBV6-5 to TRBJ1-2, with D hard to call. Germline V gives CDR1 MNHEY, CDR2 SVGAGI. Trimming left V 0 bases short and J 8 bases short, with 16 bases between. The CDR3 has 15 residues. The CDR3 region has the DNA TGTGCCAGCAGTTACTCGAACGGGCTCGGGGAAGGCTACACCTTC. This encodes CASSYSNGLGEGYTF.

The chain has TRBV9 and TRBJ2-5; tentatively, D is TRBD1 (5 bases). TRBJ2-7 explains the end of the DNA better; the J call may be wrong. The germline V gene encodes CDR1 SGDLS and CDR2 YYNGEE. This CDR3 has 13 residues. CDR3 DNA sequence: TGTGCCAGCAGCGCCATCCAGCAGGGCGAGCAGTACTTC. It yields the protein CASSAIQQGEQYF.

The rearrangement joins TRBV20-1 to TRBJ2-5, with 9 positions matching TRBD2. The J call is in doubt because the DNA end fits TRBJ2-7 better. The CDR3 is 13 residues long. CDR1 DFQATT and CDR2 SNEGSKA come from the germline V gene (reference sequence). Written as DNA, the CDR3 is TGCAGTGCCCCGGGTAGCGGGAGCGACGAGCAGTACTTC. Translated, it gives CSAPGSGSDEQYF.

On this clonotype itself: A much bigger clone sits one base away, suggesting this may be a read error. The V call is TRBV3-1, the J call TRBJ2-7; TRBD2 aligns across 13 bases. V lost 4 bases, J lost 3 bases, and 3 bases stayed unmatched. Germline CDR1 is LGHDT and CDR2 is YNNKEL (reference sequence). The CDR3 has 15 amino acids. CDR3 amino acids: CASSPWTSGGYEQYF. The CDR3 coding sequence is TGTGCCAGCAGCCCATGGACTAGCGGGGGCTACGAGCAGTACTTC.

This clonotype was detected a few times. The chain couples TRBV12-3 or TRBV12-4 to TRBJ2-5, with 7 bases fitting TRBD1. The J call may be in error: the DNA end matches TRBJ2-7 better. This CDR3 comprises 15 residues. CDR3 residues: CASSLAGRGNGEQYF. The DNA for the CDR3 is TGTGCCAGCAGTTTAGCCGGCAGGGGGAACGGCGAGCAGTACTTC.

The V and J genes are TRBV12-3 or TRBV12-4 and TRBJ2-1; TRBD2 might be the D (6 bases). Trimming removed 4 bases at V and 4 bases at J, with 11 bases between. There are 14 residues in the CDR3. CDR3 DNA: TGTGCCAGCAGTTCCCAGACTAGTTACAATGAGCAGTTCTTC. This translates into CASSSQTSYNEQFF.

The rearrangement joins TRBV4-1 to TRBJ2-1; 10 bases match TRBD2. With V trimmed by 1 base and J by 13 bases, 7 bases remained unmatched. CDR3 length equals 14 residues. The V gene's germline CDR1 is MGHRA and CDR2 YSYEKL. The CDR3 protein is CASSQVGLAGVQFF. The CDR3 DNA reads as TGCGCCAGCAGCCAAGTCGGGCTAGCGGGGGTTCAGTTCTTC.

This clonotype was found many times. The V and J genes are TRBV20-1 and TRBJ2-7; D perhaps matches TRBD2 (5 bases). The ends were cut back, 2 bases at V and 5 bases at J, with 10 bases in the middle. The germline V gene encodes CDR1 DFQATT and CDR2 SNEGSKA (reference sequence). There are 12 residues in the CDR3. This chain's CDR3 is CSARRTGNEQYF. The CDR3 DNA follows: TGCAGTGCTAGACGGACGGGGAACGAGCAGTACTTC.

This clonotype has just a few counts. V usage is TRBV20-1 and J usage is TRBJ1-2; D is undetermined. Germline CDR1 DFQATT, CDR2 SNEGSKA (reference sequence). The CDR3 spans 11 residues. V shed 5 bases and J shed 4 bases, with 8 bases lying between them. The CDR3 coding sequence is TGCAGTGCTTTGAATAGCTATGGCTACACCTTC. Its translation: CSALNSYGYTF.

This clonotype was recorded at least ten times. CDR3 DNA: TGCGCCAGCAGCCGTGGGACTAGCGGGAGTGGGGAGCAGTACTTC. This gives the protein CASSRGTSGSGEQYF. The rearrangement joins TRBV5-1 to TRBJ2-7, with 14 positions matching TRBD2. Germline trimming cut 4 bases from V and 7 bases from J; bases unmatched to any gene: 7. The length of the CDR3 is 15 residues. Germline V gives CDR1 SGHRS, CDR2 YFSETQ. Filled out from reference TRBV5-1 and TRBJ2-7, the complete variable domain reads KAGVTQTPRYLIKTRGQQVTLSCSPISGHRSVSWYQQTPGQGLQFLFEYFSETQRNKGNFPGRFSGRQFSNSRSEMNVSTLELGDSALYLCASSRGTSGSGEQYFGPGTRLTVT.

This clonotype showed up just a few times. This chain connects TRBV12-3 or TRBV12-4 to TRBJ2-1; D tentatively fits TRBD1 or TRBD2 (7 bases each). The CDR3 is 13 amino acids. V lost 3 bases to trimming and J lost 9 bases, with 12 bases between them. The CDR3 nucleotides read TGTGCCAGCAGTTTTCTCAGGGGGGGTGAGCAGTTCTTC. Its translation: CASSFLRGGEQFF.

The CDR3 reads CASSYPRTDTQYF. CDR3 nucleotides: TGCGCCAGCAGCTACCCCCGCACAGATACGCAGTATTTT. The rearrangement joins TRBV5-1 to TRBJ2-3; D gene ambiguous. Trimming took off 3 bases at V and 1 base at J, with 6 bases between the two ends. Germline V gene lookup returns CDR1 SGHRS and CDR2 YFSETQ. CDR3 length equals 13 residues. Variable domain in full (rest from reference TRBV5-1 and TRBJ2-3): KAGVTQTPRYLIKTRGQQVTLSCSPISGHRSVSWYQQTPGQGLQFLFEYFSETQRNKGNFPGRFSGRQFSNSRSEMNVSTLELGDSALYLCASSYPRTDTQYFGPGTRLTVL.

In the case of this clonotype: A clone one base away is much larger, so this may be a read error. The rearrangement links TRBV29-1 to TRBJ2-7, with 8 nucleotides matching TRBD2. In germline, CDR1 is SQVTM, CDR2 ANQGSEA. With 6 bases clipped from V and 2 bases from J, the junction kept 12 bases outside the gene matches. The CDR3 extends over 15 amino acids. The CDR3 here is CSVGTRAGDPYEQYF. CDR3 nucleotides: TGCAGCGTGGGTACACGAGCGGGAGATCCCTACGAGCAGTACTTC.

Details on this clonotype: Just one base apart from a much larger clone, this may be a read error. The rearrangement links TRBV29-1 to TRBJ2-4; D remains ambiguous. CDR1 and CDR2 (germline): SQVTM, ANQGSEA. This CDR3 spans 12 amino acids. Trimming cost V 7 bases and J 0 bases, with 7 bases left between them. The CDR3 DNA is TGCAGCGGTGAGGTAGCCAAAAACATTCAGTACTTC. Translation: CSGEVAKNIQYF.

This clonotype was picked up a small number of times. V and J are TRBV5-1 and TRBJ1-2, with D hard to call. From germline, CDR1 is SGHRS and CDR2 YFSETQ. CDR3 size: 17 residues. V lost 2 bases to trimming and J lost 6 bases, with 23 bases between them. DNA of the CDR3: TGCGCCAGCAGCTTCGGCCTTAGCGGGGTAAAGATTCATGGCTACACCTTC. Residues: CASSFGLSGVKIHGYTF.